This TCR beta chain was retrieved from a study of PD-L1 blockade in urothelial cancer. The germline gives CDR1 MGHRA, CDR2 YSYEKL. The CDR3 length is 13 residues. V lost 5 bases and J 7 bases, leaving 14 bases between the germline ends. Sequencing used immunoSEQ multiplex PCR; TCRdb keeps in-frame clones, though not all of them. The sample comprises some 90,000 clones, about 90% of which are singletons, and about 0.89% rests with the top ten. Time point meaning: pretreatment peripheral blood. Here the sequenced sample was PBMCs, taken around atezolizumab (anti-PD-L1) treatment. The receptor was derived from a woman aged 80 or older with urothelial cancer. The chain carries TRBV4-1 and TRBJ1-2, with D unresolved. The CDR3 region is CASSGRPEGGYTF. The CDR3 DNA is TGCGCCAGCAGCGGACGCCCTGAGGGTGGCTACACCTTC.